Each of the 16 T cell receptor beta chains below was sequenced from the same sample in a study of T cell responses to AZD1222 COVID-19 vaccine. The repertoire was sequenced with immunoSEQ multiplex PCR; TCRdb's copy has only in-frame clones and lacks some. The table includes 100,000 to 150,000 clones, approximately 90% detected once. Specimen: peripheral blood, collected on day 0 of AZD1222 vaccination. Receptors were obtained from an adult in good health.

Remarks on this clone: In the same sample, other DNA sequences code for this CDR3. The chain has TRBV27 and TRBJ2-6; D is perhaps TRBD1 or TRBD2 (5 bases each). The CDR3 length is 15 residues. V lost 2 bases, J lost 4 bases, and 9 bases lay in between. Germline V lookup: CDR1 MNHEY, CDR2 SMNVEV (reference sequence). CDR3 in DNA: TGTGCCAGCAGTTTAAAGGGGAGCGGGGCCAACGTCCTGACTTTC. Translated, it gives CASSLKGSGANVLTF.

V is TRBV12-5 and J is TRBJ2-7, with a tentative D call TRBD1 (5 bases). The CDR3 consists of 14 residues. Looked up from germline, CDR1 is LGHNT and CDR2 is FRNRAP. V lost 5 bases to trimming and J lost 0 bases, with 11 bases between them. The CDR3 DNA reads TGTGCTAGTGGTCCCCAGGGCCCCTCCTACGAGCAGTACTTC. It codes for CASGPQGPSYEQYF.

The chain links TRBV11-2 to TRBJ1-1; D is ambiguous. V lost 5 bases, J lost 6 bases, and 13 bases lay in between. This CDR3 has 13 residues. Germline-derived CDR1 and CDR2 are SGHAT and FQNNGV. The CDR3, as DNA: TGTGCCAGCAGCGCCGCCCCAGTGCCTGAAGCTTTCTTT. This translates into CASSAAPVPEAFF.

The chain is built from TRBV5-1 and TRBJ1-1, with TRBD1 matching 7 bases. Germline CDR1 reads SGHRS; CDR2 reads YFSETQ. The CDR3 sequence is 16 residues long. Trimming removed 4 bases from V and 3 bases from J; junction bases left unmatched: 12. CDR3 in DNA: TGCGCCAGCAGCCAAGGGTGGGACAGCCCCGACACTGAAGCTTTCTTT. It yields the protein CASSQGWDSPDTEAFF.

Of note for this clone: This same CDR3 is encoded by further DNA sequences in the sample. The chain links TRBV9 to TRBJ2-3; D possibly corresponds to TRBD1 (5 bases). The germline V gene encodes CDR1 SGDLS and CDR2 YYNGEE. There are 13 residues in the CDR3. V lost 3 bases, J lost 3 bases, and 8 bases lay in between. The CDR3 DNA sequence: TGTGCCAGCAGCGCGCAGGGAACAGATACGCAGTATTTT. As protein: CASSAQGTDTQYF.

V and J are TRBV3-1 (or the pseudogene TRBV3-2) and TRBJ1-4, with D maybe TRBD1 (6 bases). Trimming shortened V by 3 bases and J by 2 bases, and 7 bases separated the two germline ends. The CDR3 sequence is 14 residues long. CDR1 is LGHDT, CDR2 YNNKEL, per germline (reference sequence). For the CDR3, the DNA is TGTGCCAGCAGCCAGGACAGCACTAATGAAAAACTGTTTTTT. Its protein product is CASSQDSTNEKLFF.

J is TRBJ2-3 and V is TRBV5-1, with D uncertain. CDR3 size: 13 residues. V lost 4 bases and J 0 bases, leaving 6 bases between the germline ends. The germline gives CDR1 SGHRS, CDR2 YFSETQ. CDR3 in DNA: TGCGCCAGCAGCCTAACGAGCACAGATACGCAGTATTTT. This codes for CASSLTSTDTQYF.

The CDR3 bases are TGTGCCAGCAGCCCCAGCGACAATGAGCAGTTCTTC. This translates into CASSPSDNEQFF. V gene TRBV9 combines with J gene TRBJ2-1; D unclear. The ends were cut back, 4 bases at V and 5 bases at J, with 7 bases in the middle. CDR3 length: 12 residues. The germline V gene has CDR1 SGDLS and CDR2 YYNGEE.

The gene calls are TRBV6-5 and TRBJ1-2; 9 nucleotides line up with TRBD1. Germline V gene sequence: CDR1 MNHEY, CDR2 SVGAGI. CDR3 length: 13 residues. The J segment lost 5 bases and the V segment lost 11 bases, leaving 9 bases of the junction unmatched. CDR3 region: CAGTGGSAYGYTF. In DNA, the CDR3 is TGTGCCGGCACAGGGGGCTCGGCGTATGGCTACACCTTC.

This rearrangement joins TRBV5-6 to TRBJ1-2, with 7 nucleotides matching TRBD1. Germline V lookup: CDR1 SGHDT, CDR2 YYEEEE. There are 14 residues in the CDR3. The ends lost 1 base at V and 7 bases at J; junction bases unmatched: 7. CDR3 protein: CASSLPGGVSGYTF. CDR3 DNA: TGTGCCAGCAGCTTGCCAGGGGGAGTGAGTGGCTACACCTTC. Full variable domain (outside the CDR3, taken from reference TRBV5-6 and TRBJ1-2): DAGVTQSPTHLIKTRGQQVTLRCSPKSGHDTVSWYQQALGQGPQFIFQYYEEEERQRGNFPDRFSGHQFPNYSSELNVNALLLGDSALYLCASSLPGGVSGYTFGSGTRLTVV.

The chain recombines TRBV24-1 with TRBJ2-5; the D gene is possibly TRBD2 (5 bases). Germline V gene lookup returns CDR1 KGHDR and CDR2 SFDVKD. This CDR3 is built from 14 residues. V was shortened by 9 bases and J by 5 bases, with 18 bases between the two germline ends. CDR3 coding DNA: TGTGCCACCGGAAGCGGTCTCAGGCGGGAGACCCAGTACTTC. Translating gives CATGSGLRRETQYF.

This clone was found once. The V call is TRBV7-6, the J call TRBJ1-1; D gene uncertain. CDR1 and CDR2 (germline): SGHVS, FNYEAQ. The germline V and J ends were trimmed by 3 bases and 1 base, with 6 bases remaining between them. This CDR3 comprises 13 residues. CDR3 sequence (DNA): TGTGCCAGCAGCTTCCAGGCGAACACTGAAGCTTTCTTT. Encoded protein: CASSFQANTEAFF.

The V gene is TRBV27, the J gene TRBJ2-7; perhaps D is TRBD1 or TRBD2 (5 bases each). In germline, CDR1 is MNHEY, CDR2 SMNVEV (reference sequence). The CDR3 extends over 15 amino acids. Trimming removed 4 bases from V and 7 bases from J, with 20 bases in between. The CDR3: CASSSERRTGVEQYF. In DNA, the CDR3 is TGTGCCAGCAGTTCCGAGCGGAGAACAGGTGTGGAGCAGTACTTC.

The V and J genes are TRBV11-2 and TRBJ2-5, with TRBD2 identical over 12 bases. Germline CDR1 and CDR2: SGHAT and FQNNGV. The CDR3 is 17 amino acids. The junction had 4 bases not matched to a gene; V was cut back by 0 bases and J by 2 bases. The CDR3 protein is CASSLEALAGGQETQYF. The CDR3 DNA reads TGTGCCAGCAGCTTAGAGGCACTAGCGGGGGGACAAGAGACCCAGTACTTC.

The chain is built from TRBV19 and TRBJ2-7; D is undetermined. Germline V gene lookup returns CDR1 LNHDA and CDR2 SQIVND (reference sequence). This CDR3 has 14 residues. Trimming stripped 3 bases from V and 3 bases from J, with 12 bases between. The CDR3 region is CASSISRSVYEQYF. CDR3 in DNA: TGTGCCAGTAGTATTTCCAGATCCGTCTACGAGCAGTACTTC.

The rearrangement joins TRBV6-5 to TRBJ1-3; D unresolved. Trimming removed 2 bases from V and 2 bases from J, with 7 bases in between. CDR3 length: 14 residues. Germline assignment: CDR1 MNHEY and CDR2 SVGAGI. Here the CDR3 reads CASSYNGPGNTIYF. CDR3 in DNA: TGTGCCAGCAGTTACAATGGCCCTGGAAACACCATATATTTT.